This paragraph reports one T cell receptor (beta chain). The specificity of this receptor is unknown. No much larger clone is present one base from it, and per-base qualities are unavailable. The immunoSEQ Assay, a bias-controlled multiplex PCR, was used to amplify TCRbeta CDR3 regions from genomic DNA. The study's processing was this. The number of nucleated cells in each sample was estimated by amplification of reference gene primers within the assay. To quantify the absolute abundance of each unique TCRbeta CDR3 rearrangement, sequence reads were collapsed and filtered. Productive Simpson clonality was computed per sample as the square root of Simpson's diversity index over productive rearrangements. TCRdb holds this immuneACCESS table with in-frame rearrangements only. Some clones are missing; in checked studies, unresolved V genes explain under half, and the rest has no known cause. D and trimming were read from the DNA, whereas the V and J calls and clone size are those reported in that table. For this sample there are approximately 90,000 clones; 86% appear just once. Jointly, the top ten make up around 19% of the sample.

The data stem from a study of blood T cell repertoires in COVID-19 (dated by TCRdb to about 2020). Regarding the complete study: Collaborator samples came from the United States, Italy and Spain and covered acute and convalescent phases of COVID-19. The material from the prospective study consisted of cDNA or gDNA derived from T cells, B-cell-depleted T cells, or PBMCs. Deeply sampled blood TCRbeta repertoires from subjects exposed to, actively infected with, or recovered from COVID-19 were included in the dataset. A freely available public database, intended as a resource for researchers studying the immune response to SARS-CoV-2, is where the repertoires were released. Samples were obtained from the ongoing ImmuneRACE study (first 160 participants) and from some 1,200 subjects provided by 6 global collaborators. Nearly every sample came with metadata listing a de-identified subject ID, COVID-19 status, age in years and sex. Where available, HLA class I and class II types were taken from metadata supplied by the sample provider and were not determined by assay-based typing. Study-wide conclusions, independent of this receptor: The quantity of clinical and demographic metadata differed by source and by participant and was supplied without curation.

The CDR3 numbers 13 residues from cysteine through phenylalanine. The only DNA kept is the CDR3, 39 bases in frame from the first base. CDR1 and CDR2 are read off the germline V gene as SQVTM and ANQGSEA. Germline trimming: 3 bases from V, 8 bases from J; junction bases outside gene matches: 9. Each collaborating institution followed its own protocols to collect whole blood in K2EDTA tubes. For TCRbeta analysis, collaborator samples were shipped as frozen whole blood, as isolated PBMCs, or as DNA extracted from either sample type. Sequencing was carried out using peripheral blood. The TCR originated in a woman aged 80 or over with acute or convalescent COVID-19. The rearranged chain carries TRBV29-1 and TRBJ1-2, with TRBD1 identical over 7 junction bases. The nucleotides read TGCAGCGTTGAGTCGGAGGGGGCGCAAGGCTACACCTTC. It encodes CSVESEGAQGYTF.